This T cell receptor beta chain is from a study of blood T cell repertoires in COVID-19. Sequenced by immunoSEQ multiplex PCR; TCRdb stores in-frame clones only, minus some. The sample includes about 130,000 clones, around 88% of them seen just once. V was pared by 7 bases and J by 3 bases, with 16 bases between. The CDR3 is made up of 14 amino acids. Germline CDR1 SGHTA, CDR2 FQGNSA. The sequence was obtained from a man aged 45-60 years with acute or convalescent COVID-19. The sample comprised peripheral blood. The chain links TRBV7-2 to TRBJ2-7, with D possibly matching TRBD1 (6 bases). CDR3 protein: CASKRFGQSYEQYF. In nucleotides, the CDR3 is TGTGCCAGCAAGCGATTTGGACAGAGCTACGAGCAGTACTTC.